This note documents a single TCR beta chain sequence. The sample is drawn from a study of blood T cell repertoires in COVID-19. Study-level information: Samples came from the United States, Italy and Spain, spanning acute and convalescent COVID-19. T cells, B-cell-depleted T cells, or PBMCs provided the cDNA or gDNA that served as material.

The CDR3 is 17 amino acids. V dropped 2 bases and J dropped 4; count of bases not matched to a gene: 8. Germline values: CDR1 MNHNS, CDR2 SASEGT. Cohort assignment relied on participant-reported clinical history. The method was immunoSEQ multiplex PCR; TCRdb's version includes in-frame clones alone and lacks a portion of them. The profile covers about 250,000 clones, with 80% to 90% appearing a single time and 2% to 3% taken by the ten largest. The sample taken for sequencing was PBMCs or T cells enriched from blood (not recorded which). The sequence was obtained from a woman between 18 and 30 years old who had recovered from COVID-19. The chain uses TRBV6-1 and TRBJ2-2; 9 bases line up with TRBD2. The CDR3 sequence: CASSESAGGPSTGELFF. The CDR3, as DNA: TGTGCCAGCAGTGAATCGGCGGGGGGGCCTAGCACCGGGGAGCTGTTTTTT.